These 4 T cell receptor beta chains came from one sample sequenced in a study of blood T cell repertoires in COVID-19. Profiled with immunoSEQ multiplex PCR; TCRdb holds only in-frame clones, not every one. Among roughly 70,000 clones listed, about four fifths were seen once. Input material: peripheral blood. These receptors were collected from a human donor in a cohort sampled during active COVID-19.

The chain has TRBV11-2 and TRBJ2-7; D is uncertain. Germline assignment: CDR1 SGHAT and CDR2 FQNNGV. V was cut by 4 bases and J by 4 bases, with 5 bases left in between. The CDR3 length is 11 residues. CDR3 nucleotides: TGTGCCAGCAGCTCTGTTTACGAGCAGTACTTC. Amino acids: CASSSVYEQYF.

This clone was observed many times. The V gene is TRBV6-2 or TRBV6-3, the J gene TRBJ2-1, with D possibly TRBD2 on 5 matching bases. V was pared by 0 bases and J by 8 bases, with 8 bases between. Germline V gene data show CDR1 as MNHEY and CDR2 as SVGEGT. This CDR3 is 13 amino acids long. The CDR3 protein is CASSYSTGDEQFF. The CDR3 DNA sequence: TGTGCCAGCAGTTACTCGACCGGGGATGAGCAGTTCTTC.

The CDR3 reads CASSPNNQPQHF. CDR3 nucleotides: TGTGCCAGCAGCCCCAACAATCAGCCCCAGCATTTT. This chain joins TRBV7-9 and TRBJ1-5; D remains ambiguous. The germline gives CDR1 SEHNR, CDR2 FQNEAQ (reference sequence). V was cut by 5 bases and J by 3 bases, with 5 bases left in between. The CDR3 contains 12 residues.

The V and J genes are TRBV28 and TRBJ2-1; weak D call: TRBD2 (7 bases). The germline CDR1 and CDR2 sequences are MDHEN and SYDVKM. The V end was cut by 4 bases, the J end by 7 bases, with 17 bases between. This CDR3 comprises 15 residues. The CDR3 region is CASSSPGRGRNEQFF. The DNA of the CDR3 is TGTGCCAGCAGTTCCCCGGGGAGGGGGAGGAATGAGCAGTTCTTC.